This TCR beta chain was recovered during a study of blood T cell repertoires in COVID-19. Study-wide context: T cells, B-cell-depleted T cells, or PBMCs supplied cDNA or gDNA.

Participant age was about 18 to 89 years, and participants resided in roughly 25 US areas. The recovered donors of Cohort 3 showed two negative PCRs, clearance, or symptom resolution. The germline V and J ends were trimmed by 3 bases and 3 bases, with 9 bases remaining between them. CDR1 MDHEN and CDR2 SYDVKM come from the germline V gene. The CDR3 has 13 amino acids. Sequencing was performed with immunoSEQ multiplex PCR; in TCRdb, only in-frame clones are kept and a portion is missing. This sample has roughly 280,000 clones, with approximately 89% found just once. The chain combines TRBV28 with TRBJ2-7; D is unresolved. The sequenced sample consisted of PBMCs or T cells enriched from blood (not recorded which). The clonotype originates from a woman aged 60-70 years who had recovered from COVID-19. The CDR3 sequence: CASSFSQIYEQYF. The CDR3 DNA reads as TGTGCCAGCAGTTTTTCCCAAATCTACGAGCAGTACTTC.